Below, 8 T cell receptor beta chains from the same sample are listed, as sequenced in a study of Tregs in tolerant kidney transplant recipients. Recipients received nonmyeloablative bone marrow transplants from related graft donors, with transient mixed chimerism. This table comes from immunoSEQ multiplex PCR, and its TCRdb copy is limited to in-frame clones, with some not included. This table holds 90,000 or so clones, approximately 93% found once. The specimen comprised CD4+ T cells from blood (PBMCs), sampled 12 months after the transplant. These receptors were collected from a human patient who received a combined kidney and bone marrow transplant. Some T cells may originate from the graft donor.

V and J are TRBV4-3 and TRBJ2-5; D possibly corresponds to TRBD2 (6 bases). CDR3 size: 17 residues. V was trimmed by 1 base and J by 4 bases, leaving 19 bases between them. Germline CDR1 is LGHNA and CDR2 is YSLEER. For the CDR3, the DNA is TGCGCCAGCAGCCAAGTGTCGGGGGACCTGTCGCGAGAGACCCAGTACTTC. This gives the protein CASSQVSGDLSRETQYF.

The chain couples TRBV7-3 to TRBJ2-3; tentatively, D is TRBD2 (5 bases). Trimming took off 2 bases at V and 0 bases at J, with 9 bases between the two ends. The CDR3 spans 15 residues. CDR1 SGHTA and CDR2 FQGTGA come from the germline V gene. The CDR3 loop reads CASSLQGSSTDTQYF. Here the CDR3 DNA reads TGTGCCAGCAGCTTACAAGGGAGTAGCACAGATACGCAGTATTTT.

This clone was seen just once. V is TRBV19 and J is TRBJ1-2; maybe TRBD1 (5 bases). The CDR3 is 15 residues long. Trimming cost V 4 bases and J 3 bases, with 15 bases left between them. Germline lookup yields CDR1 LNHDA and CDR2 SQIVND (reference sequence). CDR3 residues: CASSKTRGSDYGYTF. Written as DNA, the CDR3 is TGTGCCAGTAGTAAGACTCGGGGGAGCGACTATGGCTACACCTTC.

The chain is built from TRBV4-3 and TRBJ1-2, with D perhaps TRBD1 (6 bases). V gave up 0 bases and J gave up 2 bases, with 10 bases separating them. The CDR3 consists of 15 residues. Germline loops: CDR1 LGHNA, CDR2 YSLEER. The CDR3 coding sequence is TGCGCCAGCAGCCAAGATCCCGGACAGAACTATGGCTACACCTTC. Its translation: CASSQDPGQNYGYTF.

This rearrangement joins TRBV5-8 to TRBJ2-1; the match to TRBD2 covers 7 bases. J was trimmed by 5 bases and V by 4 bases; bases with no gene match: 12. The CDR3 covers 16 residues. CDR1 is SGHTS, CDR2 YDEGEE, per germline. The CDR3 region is CASSLLPGRGDNEQFF. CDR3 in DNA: TGTGCCAGCAGCCTTCTTCCGGGACGGGGGGACAATGAGCAGTTCTTC.

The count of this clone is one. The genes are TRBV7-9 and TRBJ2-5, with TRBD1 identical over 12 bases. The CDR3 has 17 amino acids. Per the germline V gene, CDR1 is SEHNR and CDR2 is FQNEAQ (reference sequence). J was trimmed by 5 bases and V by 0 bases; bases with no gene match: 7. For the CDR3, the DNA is TGTGCCAGCAGCTTAGCCTCGGGACAGGGGGCGGGGGAGACCCAGTACTTC. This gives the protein CASSLASGQGAGETQYF. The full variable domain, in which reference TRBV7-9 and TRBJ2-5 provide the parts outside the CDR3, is DTGVSQNPRHKITKRGQNVTFRCDPISEHNRLYWYRQTLGQGPEFLTYFQNEAQLEKSRLLSDRFSAERPKGSFSTLEIQRTEQGDSAMYLCASSLASGQGAGETQYFGPGTRLLVL.

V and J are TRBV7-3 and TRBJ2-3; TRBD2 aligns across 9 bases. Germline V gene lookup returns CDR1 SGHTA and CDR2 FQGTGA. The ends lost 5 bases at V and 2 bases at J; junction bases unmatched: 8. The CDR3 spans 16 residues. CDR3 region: CASSPLAGANTDTQYF. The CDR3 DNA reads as TGTGCCAGCAGCCCCTTAGCGGGGGCAAACACAGATACGCAGTATTTT.

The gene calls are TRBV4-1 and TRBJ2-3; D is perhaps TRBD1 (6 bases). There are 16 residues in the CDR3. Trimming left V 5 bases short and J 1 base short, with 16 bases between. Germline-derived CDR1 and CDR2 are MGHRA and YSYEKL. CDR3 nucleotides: TGCGCCAGCAGCTCCCAAGGGGGATCAGGCACAGATACGCAGTATTTT. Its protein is CASSSQGGSGTDTQYF.